This T cell receptor (beta chain) was recorded in a study of regulatory and conventional T cells in RAG deficiency. Study outcomes and limitations: Shorter CDR3s in all patient subsets; >90% Treg-Tconv overlap in Omenn. Other subsets showed approximately 10-fold reductions, but Treg unique TCR beta sequences fell roughly 96-fold in these patients.

Worth noting for this clone: Its antigen is currently unknown.

Clones were sequenced by immunoSEQ multiplex PCR, and TCRdb holds only the in-frame ones, with some missing. This table has tens of thousands of clones, around 89% appearing once. In germline, CDR1 is MNHEY, CDR2 SVGAGI. Trimming took 7 bases from V and 0 from J, leaving 6 bases between them. CDR3 length: 13 amino acids. The same data also went into a second study, on regulatory T cells. From that paper: Amplification used 52 TRBV primers and 13 TRBJ primers.

The source is a human donor in good health. The J gene is TRBJ2-2, the V gene TRBV6-5; D remains unclear. Sequencing was carried out using CD8+ T cells sorted from blood. The CDR3 DNA reads as TGTGCCAGCAATAACCCGAACACCGGGGAGCTGTTTTTT. It yields the protein CASNNPNTGELFF.